What follows describes a single TCR beta chain. This sample is part of a study of blood T cell repertoires in COVID-19. Germline V gene lookup returns CDR1 KGHSH and CDR2 LQKENI. CDR3 length: 14 amino acids. V was clipped by 6 bases and J by 6 bases; unmatched bases: 8. Methods used by the authors: Estimates of nucleated cell counts were drawn from the amplification of reference gene primers. Profiled with immunoSEQ multiplex PCR; TCRdb holds only in-frame clones, not every one. That table supplies the V and J calls and clone size; D and trimming were determined from the DNA. This table holds 55,000 to 65,000 clones, around 87% found once.

Sample: peripheral blood. The source is a man aged 55 to 69 with active or convalescent COVID-19. This chain joins TRBV18 and TRBJ1-2; 9 positions match TRBD1. CDR3 amino acids: CASSFSRTGDGYTF. In nucleotides, the CDR3 is TGTGCCAGCTCCTTTTCCAGGACAGGGGATGGCTACACCTTC. The full variable domain, rest sourced from reference TRBV18 and TRBJ1-2, is NAGVMQNPRHLVRRRGQEARLRCSPMKGHSHVYWYRQLPEEGLKFMVYLQKENIIDESGMPKERFSAEFPKEGPSILRIQQVVRGDSAAYFCASSFSRTGDGYTFGSGTRLTVV.